This section outlines one TCR beta chain sequence together with its context. Its antigen is still unknown. Multiplex PCR with BIOMED2 TRB-A/B primer pools amplified TRB rearrangements. Via MiXCR, TCRdb re-called the multiplex PCR reads, giving one row per CDR3 protein. The sample lists 5,000 to 6,000 distinct CDR3 sequences; about 25% were seen once. Each TRB amplification used about 250-550 ng of genomic DNA from blood. The sample originates from a study of T and B cells in COVID-19 patients. Study information: COVID-19 patients gave peripheral blood either during active infection or after recovery.

The study's findings and limits: At recovery TRB diversity and richness exceeded healthy donors, after highly clonal active COVID-19 repertoires.

Trimming took 4 bases from V and 1 from J, leaving 6 bases between them. The germline gives CDR1 SGHDN, CDR2 FVKESK. The CDR3 totals 13 residues. This clonotype originated in a human donor with active COVID-19. This chain joins TRBV14 and TRBJ2-3; D is unresolved. Sequencing was done on a sample of blood. The CDR3 here is CASSRRGTDTQYF. For the CDR3, the DNA is TGTGCCAGCAGCCGTCGGGGCACAGATACGCAGTATTTT.